The 3 T cell receptor beta chains reported below all come from one sample, sequenced in a study of early T cells in non-severe SARS-CoV-2 infection. TCRdb re-analysed the 5' RACE reads in MiXCR, keeping a single row per CDR3 protein. Of about 77,000 distinct CDR3 sequences listed, about 16% were seen once; the top ten hold 2.5% to 3%. Sequenced: whole blood. Receptors originate from an adult who was a healthcare worker with PCR-confirmed SARS-CoV-2 infection or an uninfected control (not recorded which).

This clonotype was counted a few times. The chain joins TRBV10-1 to TRBJ2-3, with TRBD2 identical over 7 bases. Germline-derived CDR1 and CDR2 are WNHNN and SYGVQD (reference sequence). V lost 3 bases and J lost 2; bases outside the gene matches: 8. This CDR3 has 16 amino acids. The CDR3 DNA follows: TGCGCCAGCAGTGAAAAAAGTGGGAGGGCCACAGATACGCAGTATTTT. Residues: CASSEKSGRATDTQYF.

The gene calls are TRBV9 and TRBJ1-2; D not certain. Trimming took 3 bases from V and 7 from J, leaving 4 bases between them. The CDR3 contains 10 residues. Germline loops: CDR1 SGDLS, CDR2 YYNGEE. The CDR3 here is CASSGRGYTF. The CDR3 DNA is TGTGCCAGCAGCGGACGTGGCTACACCTTC.

This clonotype was observed at least ten times. The V gene is TRBV20-1, the J gene TRBJ1-2; possible D gene TRBD1, 6 bases. The CDR3 loop spans 14 amino acids. The V end lost 3 bases, the J end lost 7 bases, and 18 bases lay between the germline ends. CDR1 is DFQATT and CDR2 is SNEGSKA in the germline V gene (reference sequence). DNA for the CDR3: TGCAGTGCTAGCCCGGGGGCGCTTTCCGGTGGCTACACCTTC. It specifies CSASPGALSGGYTF.